This T cell receptor (beta chain) was recovered during a study of cytotoxic CD8 clonotypes in ibrutinib-treated CLL. Repertoires were generated with immunoSEQ multiplex PCR, while TCRdb's copy carries only in-frame clones and drops some. The table lists 20,000 to 30,000 clones, around 74% of them singletons. CDR1 is ENHRY, CDR2 SYGVKD, per germline. The CDR3 extends over 13 amino acids. V dropped 3 bases and J dropped 8 bases, with 11 bases sitting between them. This sequence originates from a human donor with chronic lymphocytic leukemia. The sequenced sample was PBMCs, obtained at disease progression, from a patient treated with ibrutinib. The V gene is TRBV10-3, the J gene TRBJ2-1; D may correspond to TRBD1 or TRBD2 (6 bases each). CDR3 loop: CAISERGADEQFF. For the CDR3, the DNA is TGTGCCATCAGTGAAAGGGGGGCCGATGAGCAGTTCTTC.